This entry describes one T cell receptor (beta chain). Reverse transcription of roughly 0.5 to 1 ug RNA was performed with random hexamers. The CDR3 of TCR beta was amplified by immunoSEQ multiplex PCR across 54 Vbeta and 13 Jbeta. TCRdb processed the immunoSEQ multiplex PCR reads anew with MiXCR; each CDR3 protein has one entry. The sample holds 150,000 to 160,000 distinct CDR3 sequences, 95% to 96% seen once. V was cut by 0 bases and J by 2 bases, with 11 bases left in between. This CDR3 region has 15 residues. Per the germline V gene, CDR1 is SNHLY and CDR2 is FYNNEI. This specimen belongs to a study of CD8 T cells in Susac syndrome. The CD8+ and CD4+ T cells were negatively isolated, with the TEMRA cells enriched by FACS.

This chain links TRBV2 with TRBJ2-7; D may match TRBD1 or TRBD2 (5 bases each). This sequence was found in a human donor with multiple sclerosis. The sequencing input was CD8+ T cells from PBMCs. As DNA, the CDR3 is TGTGCCAGCAGTGAAGCGCTAGGGGACCCCTACGAGCAGTACTTC. Translation gives CASSEALGDPYEQYF.